This T cell receptor beta chain was captured by sequencing in a study of T cells in Graves' hyperthyroidism and ophthalmopathy. This clonotype appeared a few times. CDR3 length: 12 amino acids. The V end was cut by 2 bases, the J end by 7 bases, with 10 bases between. The germline gives CDR1 SGHNT, CDR2 YYREEE (reference sequence). There were TCR beta CDR3 regions amplified from RNA transcripts. An initial round of RT-PCR targeting the TCR CDR3 relied on the HTBI primer set. MiXCR, run by TCRdb on the multiplex PCR reads, gives a single entry per CDR3 protein. Among around 400,000 distinct CDR3 sequences listed, more than 15% were seen once.

The sequenced sample consisted of blood. The chain employs TRBV5-4 and TRBJ2-7, with TRBD2 as a possible D gene (5 bases). The clonotype comes from a woman aged 18-29 years with Graves' hyperthyroidism that later progressed to Graves' ophthalmopathy. The DNA of the CDR3 is TGTGCCAGCAGCTTCGGGGTTTCGGAGCAGTACTTC. As protein: CASSFGVSEQYF.